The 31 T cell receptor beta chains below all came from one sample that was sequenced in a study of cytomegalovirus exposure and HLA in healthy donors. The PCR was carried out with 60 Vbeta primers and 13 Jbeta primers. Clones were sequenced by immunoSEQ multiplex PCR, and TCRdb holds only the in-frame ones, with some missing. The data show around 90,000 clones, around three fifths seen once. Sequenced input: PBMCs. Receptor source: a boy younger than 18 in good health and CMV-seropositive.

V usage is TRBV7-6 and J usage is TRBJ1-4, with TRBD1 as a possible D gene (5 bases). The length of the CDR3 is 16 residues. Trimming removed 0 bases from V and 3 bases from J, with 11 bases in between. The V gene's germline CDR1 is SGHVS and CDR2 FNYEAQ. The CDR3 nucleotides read TGTGCCAGCAGCTTAGCGCCCAGGGCGGCTAATGAAAAACTGTTTTTT. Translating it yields CASSLAPRAANEKLFF.

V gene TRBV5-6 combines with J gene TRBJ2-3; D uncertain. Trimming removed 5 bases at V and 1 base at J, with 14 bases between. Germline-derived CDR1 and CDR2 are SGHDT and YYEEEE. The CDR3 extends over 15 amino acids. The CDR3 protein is CASSSASRGTDTQYF. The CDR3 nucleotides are TGTGCCAGCAGTTCGGCGAGCCGGGGCACAGATACGCAGTATTTT.

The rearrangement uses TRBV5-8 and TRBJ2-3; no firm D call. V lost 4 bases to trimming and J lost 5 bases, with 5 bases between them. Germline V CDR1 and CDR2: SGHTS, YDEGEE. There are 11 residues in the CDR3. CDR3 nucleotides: TGTGCCAGCAGCGTCCGAGATACGCAGTATTTT. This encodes CASSVRDTQYF.

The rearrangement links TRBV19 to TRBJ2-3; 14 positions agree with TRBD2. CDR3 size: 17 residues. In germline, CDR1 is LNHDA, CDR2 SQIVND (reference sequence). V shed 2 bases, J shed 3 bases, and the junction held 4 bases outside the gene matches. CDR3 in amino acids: CASSIRTSGGRTDTQYF. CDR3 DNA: TGTGCCAGTAGTATACGGACTAGCGGGGGGAGAACAGATACGCAGTATTTT.

CDR3 region: CASSLNPTFSYNEQFF. CDR3 bases: TGTGCCAGCAGCTTAAACCCAACTTTCTCCTACAATGAGCAGTTCTTC. The chain has TRBV7-3 and TRBJ2-1; D unclear. This CDR3 contains 16 residues. The V end lost 1 base, the J end lost 0 bases, and 10 bases lay between the germline ends. CDR1 and CDR2 from the germline V gene are SGHTA and FQGTGA. The full variable domain, completed using reference TRBV7-3 and TRBJ2-1, is GAGVSQTPSNKVTEKGKYVELRCDPISGHTALYWYRQSLGQGPEFLIYFQGTGAADDSGLPNDRFFAVRPEGSVSTLKIQRTERGDSAVYLCASSLNPTFSYNEQFFGPGTRLTVL.

The CDR3 is CSVENAGTDYEQYF. The CDR3 DNA reads TGCAGCGTTGAAAATGCCGGGACAGACTACGAGCAGTACTTC. The chain employs TRBV29-1 and TRBJ2-7, with 7 bases aligning to TRBD1. Germline lookup yields CDR1 SQVTM and CDR2 ANQGSEA. The V and J ends lost 2 bases and 3 bases, in that order; junction bases with no gene match: 7. The CDR3 is 14 residues long.

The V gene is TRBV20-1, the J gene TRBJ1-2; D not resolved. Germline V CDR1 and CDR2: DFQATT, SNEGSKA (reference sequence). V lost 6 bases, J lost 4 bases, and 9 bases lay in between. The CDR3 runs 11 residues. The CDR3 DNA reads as TGCAGTGCCTCCTGGGCCTATGGCTACACCTTC. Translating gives CSASWAYGYTF.

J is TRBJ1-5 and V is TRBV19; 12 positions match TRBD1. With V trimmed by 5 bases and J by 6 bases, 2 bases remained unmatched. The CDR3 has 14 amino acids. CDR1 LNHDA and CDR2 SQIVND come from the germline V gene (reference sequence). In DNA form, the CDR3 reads TGTGCCAGTAGTGGGACAGGGGGCGTTCAGCCCCAGCATTTT. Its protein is CASSGTGGVQPQHF.

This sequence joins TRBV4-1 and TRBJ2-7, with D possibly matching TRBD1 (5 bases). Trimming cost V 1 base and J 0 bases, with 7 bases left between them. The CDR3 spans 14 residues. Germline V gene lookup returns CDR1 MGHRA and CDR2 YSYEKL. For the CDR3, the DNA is TGCGCCAGCAGCCAAGGGACAAGCTCCTACGAGCAGTACTTC. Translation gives CASSQGTSSYEQYF.

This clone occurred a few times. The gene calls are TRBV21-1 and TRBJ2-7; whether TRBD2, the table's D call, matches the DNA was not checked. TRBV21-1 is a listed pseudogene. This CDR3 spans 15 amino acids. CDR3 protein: CASSPERGNSYEQYF. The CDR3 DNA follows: TGTGCCAGCAGCCCCGAGCGGGGTAACTCCTACGAGCAGTACTTC.

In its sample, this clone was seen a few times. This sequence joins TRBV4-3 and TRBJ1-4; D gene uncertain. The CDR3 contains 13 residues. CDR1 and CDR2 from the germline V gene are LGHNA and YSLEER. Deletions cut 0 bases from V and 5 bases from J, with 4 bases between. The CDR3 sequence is CASSQDINEKLFF. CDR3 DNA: TGCGCCAGCAGCCAAGATATCAATGAAAAACTGTTTTTT.

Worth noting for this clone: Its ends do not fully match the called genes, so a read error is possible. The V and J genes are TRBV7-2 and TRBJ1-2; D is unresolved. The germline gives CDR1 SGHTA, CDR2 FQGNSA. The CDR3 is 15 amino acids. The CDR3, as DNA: TGTGCCAGCAGCCCGAGTTTCATAGCTAACTATGGCTACCCCTTC. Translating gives CASSPSFIANYGYPF.

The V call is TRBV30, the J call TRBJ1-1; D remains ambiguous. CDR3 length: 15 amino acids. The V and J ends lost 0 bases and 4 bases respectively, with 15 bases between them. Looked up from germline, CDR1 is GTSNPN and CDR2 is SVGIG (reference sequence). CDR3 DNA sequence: TGTGCCTGGAGTGTCCCTTTGTATCACGGCACTGAAGCTTTCTTT. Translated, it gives CAWSVPLYHGTEAFF.

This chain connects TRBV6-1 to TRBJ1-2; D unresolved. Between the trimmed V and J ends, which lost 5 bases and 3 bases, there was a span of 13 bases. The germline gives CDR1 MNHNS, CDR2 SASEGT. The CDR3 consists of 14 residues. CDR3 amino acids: CASSSLEGDYGYTF. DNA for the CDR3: TGTGCCAGCAGTTCTCTAGAGGGCGACTATGGCTACACCTTC.

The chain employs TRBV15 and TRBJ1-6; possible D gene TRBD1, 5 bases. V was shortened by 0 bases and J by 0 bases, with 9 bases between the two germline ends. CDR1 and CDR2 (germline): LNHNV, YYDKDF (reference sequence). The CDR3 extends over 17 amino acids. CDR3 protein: CATSRDGGDSYNSPLHF. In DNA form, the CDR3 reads TGTGCCACCAGCAGAGATGGGGGGGACTCCTATAATTCACCCCTCCACTTT.

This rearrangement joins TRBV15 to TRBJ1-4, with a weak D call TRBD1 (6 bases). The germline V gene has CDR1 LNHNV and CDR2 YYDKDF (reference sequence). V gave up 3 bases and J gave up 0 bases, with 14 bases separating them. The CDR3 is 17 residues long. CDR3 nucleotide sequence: TGTGCCACCAGCAGCCCCGGGACACCTGCAACTAATGAAAAACTGTTTTTT. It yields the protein CATSSPGTPATNEKLFF.

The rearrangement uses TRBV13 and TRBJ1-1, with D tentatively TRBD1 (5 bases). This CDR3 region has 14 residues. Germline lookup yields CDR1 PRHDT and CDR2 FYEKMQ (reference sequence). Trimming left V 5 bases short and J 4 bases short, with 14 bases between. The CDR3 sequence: CASSHRIGATEAFF. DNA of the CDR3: TGTGCCAGCAGCCACAGGATTGGGGCCACTGAAGCTTTCTTT.

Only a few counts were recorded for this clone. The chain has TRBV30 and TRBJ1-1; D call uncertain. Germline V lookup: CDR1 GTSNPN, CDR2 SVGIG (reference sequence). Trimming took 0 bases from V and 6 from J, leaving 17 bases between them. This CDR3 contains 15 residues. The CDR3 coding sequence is TGTGCCTGGAGTGTAAACCCAGATCTCTCCCCTGAAGCTTTCTTT. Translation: CAWSVNPDLSPEAFF.

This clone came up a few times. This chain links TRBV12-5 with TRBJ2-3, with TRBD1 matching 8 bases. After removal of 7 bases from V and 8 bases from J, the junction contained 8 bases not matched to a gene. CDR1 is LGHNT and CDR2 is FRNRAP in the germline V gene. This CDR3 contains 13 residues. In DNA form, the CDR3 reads TGTGCTAGTGTCAGGGGGCCCGCGGGTACGCAGTATTTT. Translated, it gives CASVRGPAGTQYF.

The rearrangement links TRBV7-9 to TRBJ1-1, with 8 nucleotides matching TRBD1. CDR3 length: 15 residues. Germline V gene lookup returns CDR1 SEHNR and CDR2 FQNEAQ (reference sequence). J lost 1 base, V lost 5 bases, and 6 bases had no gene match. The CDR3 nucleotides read TGTGCCAGCAGCCTTTCGGGACAGGCGAACACTGAAGCTTTCTTT. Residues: CASSLSGQANTEAFF.

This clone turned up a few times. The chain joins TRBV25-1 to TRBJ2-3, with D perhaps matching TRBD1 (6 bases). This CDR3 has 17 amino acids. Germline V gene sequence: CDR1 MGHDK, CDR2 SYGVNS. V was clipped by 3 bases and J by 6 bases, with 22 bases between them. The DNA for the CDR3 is TGTGCCAGCAGTGAGGCTGGACAGTCCACATTGGGGGATACGCAGTATTTT. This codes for CASSEAGQSTLGDTQYF.

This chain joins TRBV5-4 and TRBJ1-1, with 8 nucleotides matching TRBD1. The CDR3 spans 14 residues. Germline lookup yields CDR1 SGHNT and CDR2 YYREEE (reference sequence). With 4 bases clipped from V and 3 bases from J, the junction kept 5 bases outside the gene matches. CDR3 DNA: TGTGCCAGCAGCCCACCGGGACAGGACACTGAAGCTTTCTTT. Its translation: CASSPPGQDTEAFF.

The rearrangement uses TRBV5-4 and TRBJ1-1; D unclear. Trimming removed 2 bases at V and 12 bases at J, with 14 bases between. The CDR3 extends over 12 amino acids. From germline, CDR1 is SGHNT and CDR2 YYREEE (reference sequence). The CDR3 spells CASSFGPPTTFF. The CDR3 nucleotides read TGTGCCAGCAGCTTCGGCCCGCCGACAACTTTCTTT.

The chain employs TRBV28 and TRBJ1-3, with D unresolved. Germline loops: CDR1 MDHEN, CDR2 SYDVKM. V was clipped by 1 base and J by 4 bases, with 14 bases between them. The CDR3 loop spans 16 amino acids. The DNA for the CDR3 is TGTGCCAGCAGTTTATCTACCCGGGGATCAGGAAACACCATATATTTT. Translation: CASSLSTRGSGNTIYF. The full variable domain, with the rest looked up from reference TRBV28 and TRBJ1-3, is DVKVTQSSRYLVKRTGEKVFLECVQDMDHENMFWYRQDPGLGLRLIYFSYDVKMKEKGDIPEGYSVSREKKERFSLILESASTNQTSMYLCASSLSTRGSGNTIYFGEGSWLTVV.

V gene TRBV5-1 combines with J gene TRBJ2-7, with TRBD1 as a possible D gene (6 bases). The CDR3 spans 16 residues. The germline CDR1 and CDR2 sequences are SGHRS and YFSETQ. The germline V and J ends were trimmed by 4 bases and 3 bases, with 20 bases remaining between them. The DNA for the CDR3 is TGCGCCAGCAGCCCAGTGGGTCAGGGGAAAAACTACGAGCAGTACTTC. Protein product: CASSPVGQGKNYEQYF.

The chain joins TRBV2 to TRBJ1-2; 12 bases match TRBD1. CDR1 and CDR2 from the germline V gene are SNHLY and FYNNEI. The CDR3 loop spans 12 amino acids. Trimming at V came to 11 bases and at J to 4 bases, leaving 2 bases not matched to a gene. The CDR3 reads CAGTGGFYGYTF. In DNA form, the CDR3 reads TGTGCCGGGACAGGGGGCTTCTATGGCTACACCTTC.

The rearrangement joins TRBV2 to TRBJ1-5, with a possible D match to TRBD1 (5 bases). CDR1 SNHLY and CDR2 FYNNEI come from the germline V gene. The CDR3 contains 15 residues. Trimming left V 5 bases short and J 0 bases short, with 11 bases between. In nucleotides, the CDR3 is TGTGCCAGCAGTTACGACGGGGGTAGCAATCAGCCCCAGCATTTT. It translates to CASSYDGGSNQPQHF.

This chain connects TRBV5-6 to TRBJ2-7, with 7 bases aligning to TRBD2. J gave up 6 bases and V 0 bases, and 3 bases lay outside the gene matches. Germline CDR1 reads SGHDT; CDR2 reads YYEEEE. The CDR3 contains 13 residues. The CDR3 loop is CASSLAGGTEQYF. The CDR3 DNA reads TGTGCCAGCAGCTTGGCGGGGGGTACCGAGCAGTACTTC.

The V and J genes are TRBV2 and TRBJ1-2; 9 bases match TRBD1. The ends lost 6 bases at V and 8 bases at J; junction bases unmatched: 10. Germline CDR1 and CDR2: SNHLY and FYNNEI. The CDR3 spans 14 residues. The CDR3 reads CASSSGQGMRGYTF. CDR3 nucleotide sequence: TGTGCCAGCAGCTCGGGACAGGGTATGAGGGGCTACACCTTC.

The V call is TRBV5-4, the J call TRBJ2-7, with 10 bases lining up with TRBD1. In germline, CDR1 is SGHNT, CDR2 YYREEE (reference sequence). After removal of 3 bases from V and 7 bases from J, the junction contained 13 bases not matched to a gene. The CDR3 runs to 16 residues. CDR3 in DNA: TGTGCCAGCAGCTCAGAAGAGGGACAGGGGAGTGGAGAGCAGTACTTC. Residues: CASSSEEGQGSGEQYF. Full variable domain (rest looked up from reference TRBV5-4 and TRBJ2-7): ETGVTQSPTHLIKTRGQQVTLRCSSQSGHNTVSWYQQALGQGPQFIFQYYREEENGRGNFPPRFSGLQFPNYSSELNVNALELDDSALYLCASSSEEGQGSGEQYFGPGTRLTVT.

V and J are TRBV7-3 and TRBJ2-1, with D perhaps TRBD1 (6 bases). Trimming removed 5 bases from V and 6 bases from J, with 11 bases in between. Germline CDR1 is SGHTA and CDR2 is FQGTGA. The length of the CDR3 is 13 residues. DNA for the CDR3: TGTGCCAGCAGCATAAAACAGGGCAATGAGCAGTTCTTC. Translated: CASSIKQGNEQFF.